A selection of T cell receptor beta chains follows, all from one sample in a study of blood T cell repertoires in COVID-19. Data came from immunoSEQ multiplex PCR; TCRdb stores just in-frame clones and leaves some out. In the table there are approximately 200,000 clones, approximately 94% of which are singletons. The specimen was peripheral blood. These TCRs come from a man between 25 and 39 years old with COVID-19, enrolled during active disease. CDR3s leave out the opening cysteine and the closing phenylalanine or tryptophan. Each record gives: V gene, CDR3 length, CDR3 protein.

V: TRBV5-6; length: 12; CDR3: ASSFAGTYNEQF
V: TRBV6-5; length: 12; CDR3: ASRGTSGPYEQY
V: TRBV10-1; length: 12; CDR3: ASSATRAYNEQF
V: TRBV2; length: 11; CDR3: ASCGDSGNTIY
V: TRBV5-1; length: 14; CDR3: ASSARSASGANVLT
V: TRBV7-6; length: 13; CDR3: ASSSVDRDDLEAF
V: TRBV6-1; length: 12; CDR3: ASSELGQGAKIY
V: TRBV7-9; length: 12; CDR3: ASSLTQGDNEQF
V: TRBV7-2; length: 13; CDR3: ASSFGGGAYNEQF
V: TRBV5-1; length: 10; CDR3: ASSETGYGYT
V: TRBV28; length: 14; CDR3: ASSLYVGGGNNEQF
V: TRBV6-1; length: 13; CDR3: ASSDRGKNYQPQH
V: TRBV19; length: 11; CDR3: ASGGDGPYEQY